Listed here are 16 T cell receptor beta chains from one sample, sequenced in a study of T cells in Graves' hyperthyroidism and ophthalmopathy. Amplified TCR beta CDR3 regions derived from RNA transcripts. A set of HTBI primers served as the primers for a first-round RT-PCR of the TCR CDR3. TCRdb reprocessed the multiplex PCR reads via MiXCR and lists one record per CDR3 protein. The sample yields 530,000 or so distinct CDR3 sequences, approximately 17% seen once. The material sequenced was blood. Receptors were obtained from a woman aged 18-29 years with Graves' ophthalmopathy.

This clonotype was seen a few times. V and J are TRBV29-1 and TRBJ1-3, with D possibly being TRBD1 (5 bases). The CDR3 has 15 residues. V lost 3 bases, J lost 0 bases, and 12 bases lay in between. Germline loops: CDR1 SQVTM, CDR2 ANQGSEA. As DNA, the CDR3 is TGCAGCGTTGAGGGGGTCGGGGGCTCTGGAAACACCATATATTTT. As protein: CSVEGVGGSGNTIYF.

This clonotype was counted at least ten times. The gene calls are TRBV28 and TRBJ1-6, with 7 bases lining up with TRBD1. CDR1 MDHEN and CDR2 SYDVKM come from the germline V gene. The CDR3 totals 15 residues. The V segment lost 6 bases and the J segment 5 bases; nucleotides outside the gene matches: 7. CDR3 protein: CASRLDRANNSPLHF. CDR3 in DNA: TGTGCCAGCAGACTTGACAGGGCGAATAATTCACCCCTCCACTTT.

This clonotype was recorded at least ten times. The chain has TRBV6-1 and TRBJ2-1; D is possibly TRBD1 (5 bases). V shed 7 bases and J shed 0 bases, with 16 bases lying between them. The CDR3 consists of 16 residues. Germline assignment: CDR1 MNHNS and CDR2 SASEGT. CDR3 sequence (DNA): TGTGCCAGCAAACCACCGACAGTCAGCTCCTACAATGAGCAGTTCTTC. Protein product: CASKPPTVSSYNEQFF.

Regarding this clonotype: Just one base apart from a much larger clone, this may be a read error. The genes are TRBV11-2 and TRBJ1-6; D ambiguous. Trimming cost V 5 bases and J 12 bases, with 20 bases left between them. This CDR3 is built from 15 residues. Germline CDR1 is SGHAT and CDR2 is FQNNGV. The CDR3 spells CASSPTGQRAEPLHF. In DNA form, the CDR3 reads TGTGCCAGCAGCCCAACCGGGCAACGAGCGGAACCCCTCCACTTT. Full variable domain (outside the CDR3, taken from reference TRBV11-2 and TRBJ1-6): EAGVAQSPRYKIIEKRQSVAFWCNPISGHATLYWYQQILGQGPKLLIQFQNNGVVDDSQLPKDRFSAERLKGVDSTLKIQPAKLEDSAVYLCASSPTGQRAEPLHFGNGTRLTVT.

V and J are TRBV6-2 or TRBV6-3 and TRBJ2-7, with D perhaps matching TRBD1 (5 bases). CDR1 and CDR2 (germline): MNHEY, SVGEGT. The CDR3 spans 14 residues. Deletions cut 2 bases from V and 6 bases from J, with 14 bases between. The CDR3 DNA reads TGTGCCAGCAGTTACGCCAGGGAAACCGCCGAGCAGTACTTC. Protein: CASSYARETAEQYF.

This clonotype was recorded at least ten times. The V and J genes are TRBV6-2 or TRBV6-3 and TRBJ2-7; possibly TRBD2 for D (6 bases). The CDR3 consists of 12 residues. Germline V gene data show CDR1 as MNHEY and CDR2 as SVGEGT. V was trimmed by 6 bases and J by 2 bases, leaving 8 bases between them. CDR3 DNA: TGTGCCAGCAGACGACTAGCCTACGAGCAGTACTTC. It encodes CASRRLAYEQYF.

The chain employs TRBV20-1 and TRBJ2-7; D may be TRBD1 (6 bases). Germline V lookup: CDR1 DFQATT, CDR2 SNEGSKA (reference sequence). V shed 8 bases and J shed 6 bases, with 23 bases lying between them. The CDR3 is 14 amino acids. The DNA for the CDR3 is TGCAGTCGAACCGGGACAAGGGGTTCTGGCGAGCAGTACTTC. This gives the protein CSRTGTRGSGEQYF.

The V gene is TRBV19, the J gene TRBJ1-2, with 8 bases that match TRBD1. From germline, CDR1 is LNHDA and CDR2 SQIVND (reference sequence). This CDR3 is 14 amino acids long. Germline trimming cut 4 bases from V and 4 bases from J; bases unmatched to any gene: 5. CDR3 region: CASSTQGAVYGYTF. CDR3 in DNA: TGTGCCAGTAGTACCCAGGGGGCCGTCTATGGCTACACCTTC.

The chain uses TRBV10-3 and TRBJ1-3, with D perhaps matching TRBD1 (6 bases). CDR1 is ENHRY and CDR2 is SYGVKD in the germline V gene. The V gene lost 3 bases and the J gene lost 0 bases, with 9 bases spanning the gap. The CDR3 sequence is 15 residues long. The CDR3 is CAISEGGFSGNTIYF. CDR3 DNA sequence: TGTGCCATCAGTGAAGGGGGGTTCTCTGGAAACACCATATATTTT.

As to this clonotype: A clone one base away is much larger, so this may be a read error. The conserved phenylalanine or tryptophan normally closing the CDR3 is absent here, so this likely arose from a read error. V gene TRBV6-5 combines with J gene TRBJ2-7; perhaps TRBD2 as D (6 bases). Per germline, CDR1 MNHEY and CDR2 SVGAGI. V lost 4 bases and J lost 1, with 17 bases in between. The CDR3 has 16 amino acids. CDR3 protein: CASSSTRPSASYEQYS. CDR3 sequence (DNA): TGTGCCAGCAGTTCTACGAGGCCTAGCGCTTCCTACGAGCAGTACTCC.

V gene TRBV30 combines with J gene TRBJ2-6, with D perhaps matching TRBD1 (6 bases). Per germline, CDR1 GTSNPN and CDR2 SVGIG (reference sequence). Trimming cost V 4 bases and J 2 bases, with 12 bases left between them. The CDR3 is made up of 15 amino acids. The CDR3 coding sequence is TGTGCCTGGAACCCAGGGGTCGCTGGGGCCAACGTCCTGACTTTC. Its translation: CAWNPGVAGANVLTF.

This rearrangement joins TRBV6-1 to TRBJ2-3, with 7 bases matching TRBD2. CDR1 is MNHNS and CDR2 is SASEGT in the germline V gene. V gave up 8 bases and J gave up 2 bases; unmatched junction bases: 7. CDR3 length equals 14 residues. The CDR3 DNA reads TGTGCCAGCGGACTAGACCCTAACACAGATACGCAGTATTTT. Its protein product is CASGLDPNTDTQYF.

A word on this clonotype: The junction shows a germline mismatch at one end, possibly a read error. This CDR3 reads CASSGTGVGCTF. For the CDR3, the DNA is TGTGCCAGCAGTGGAACAGGGGTAGGCTGCACCTTC. J is TRBJ1-2 and V is TRBV2; 7 nucleotides line up with TRBD1. There are 12 residues in the CDR3. Germline CDR1 SNHLY, CDR2 FYNNEI.

This clonotype occurred a few times. In DNA form, the CDR3 reads TGCGCCAGCAGCCAAGTTTGGGGGACAAACACTGAAGCTTTCTTT. Its translation: CASSQVWGTNTEAFF. This chain joins TRBV4-1 and TRBJ1-1, with D perhaps matching TRBD1 (6 bases). V lost 1 base and J lost 2, with 11 bases in between. Germline V gives CDR1 MGHRA, CDR2 YSYEKL. There are 15 residues in the CDR3.

The V gene is TRBV6-2 or TRBV6-3, the J gene TRBJ1-4, with D tentatively TRBD1 (5 bases). V lost 7 bases and J lost 8, with 11 bases in between. From germline, CDR1 is MNHEY and CDR2 SVGEGT. This CDR3 contains 12 residues. As DNA, the CDR3 is TGTGCCAGCAAAACTTCAGGGGAAAAACTGTTTTTT. This sequence encodes CASKTSGEKLFF.

This clonotype was counted ten times or more. The V gene is TRBV27, the J gene TRBJ1-1; 12 positions match TRBD1. From germline, CDR1 is MNHEY and CDR2 SMNVEV (reference sequence). The V and J ends lost 3 bases and 5 bases, in that order; junction bases with no gene match: 10. The CDR3 has 17 residues. In nucleotides, the CDR3 is TGTGCCAGCAGTTTGCCCGGGACAGGGGGCGCGGGTACTGAAGCTTTCTTT. Amino acids: CASSLPGTGGAGTEAFF.